This TCR beta chain came from a study of cytomegalovirus exposure and HLA in healthy donors. In the PCR, 60 Vbeta and 13 Jbeta primers were used. Method: immunoSEQ multiplex PCR; TCRdb's copy keeps in-frame clones and lacks some. The table lists approximately 100,000 clones, roughly 77% of them singletons. Study findings and constraints: Rarity marked most TCR sequences, yet some public TCRs occurred in many donors. The authors later found TCR association rates varying by HLA locus, with DRB1 most and HLA-C fewest. Further analysis, carried out later, found HLA-associated TCR beta chains more clonally expanded than equally common other chains.

On this clone itself: The target antigen is unknown.

This clonotype was obtained from a woman in her forties or fifties in good health and CMV-seropositive. Sequencing used PBMCs.

Written as DNA, the CDR3 is TGTGCCAGCAGTTTCGGAGGGGCAAACTATGGCTACACCTTC. Its protein product is CASSFGGANYGYTF. V is TRBV27 and J is TRBJ1-2; D perhaps matches TRBD1 (5 bases). Looked up from germline, CDR1 is MNHEY and CDR2 is SMNVEV (reference sequence). The CDR3 covers 14 residues. Between the trimmed V and J ends, which lost 3 bases and 2 bases, there was a span of 10 bases.